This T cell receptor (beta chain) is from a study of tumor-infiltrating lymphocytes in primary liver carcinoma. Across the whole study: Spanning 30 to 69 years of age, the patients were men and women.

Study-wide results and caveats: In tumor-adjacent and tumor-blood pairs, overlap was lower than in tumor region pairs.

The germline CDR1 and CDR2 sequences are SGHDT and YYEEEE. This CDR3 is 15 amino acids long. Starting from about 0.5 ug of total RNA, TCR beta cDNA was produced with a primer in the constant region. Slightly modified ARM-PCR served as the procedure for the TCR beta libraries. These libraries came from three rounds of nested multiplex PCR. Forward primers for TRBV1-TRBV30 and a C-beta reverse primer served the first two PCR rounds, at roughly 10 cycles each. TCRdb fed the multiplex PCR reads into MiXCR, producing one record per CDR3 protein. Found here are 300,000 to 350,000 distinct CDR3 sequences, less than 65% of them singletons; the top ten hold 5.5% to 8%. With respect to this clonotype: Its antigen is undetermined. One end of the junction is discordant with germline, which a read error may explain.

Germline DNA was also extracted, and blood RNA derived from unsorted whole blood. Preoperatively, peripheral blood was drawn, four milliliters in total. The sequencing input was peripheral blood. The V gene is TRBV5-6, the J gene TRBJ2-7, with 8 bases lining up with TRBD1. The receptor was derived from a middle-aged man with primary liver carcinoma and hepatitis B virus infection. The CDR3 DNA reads TGTGCCTGCAGCGGAGGGACAGGCCCCTCCTACGAGCAGTACTTC. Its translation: CACSGGTGPSYEQYF.